These 5 T cell receptor beta chains were all obtained from the same sample, sequenced in a study of cytomegalovirus exposure and HLA in healthy donors. The PCR ran on 60 Vbeta and 13 Jbeta primers. Some clones are missing from TCRdb's copy, which holds only in-frame ones; the method was immunoSEQ multiplex PCR. The sample comprises 30,000 to 45,000 clones, 86% of which are singletons, and about 10% rests with the top ten. Sequenced material: PBMCs. The receptors originated from a woman between 40 and 55 years old in good health and CMV-seropositive.

About this clone itself: The junction differs from germline at one of its ends, possibly a read error. The genes are TRBV7-9 and TRBJ1-5; possible D gene TRBD1, 5 bases. The CDR3 totals 16 residues. CDR1 SEHNR and CDR2 FQNEAQ come from the germline V gene (reference sequence). The CDR3 sequence: CASSLAGGYSNQPQHF. The CDR3 DNA is TGTGCCAGCAGCCTAGCGGGGGGGTATTCCAATCAGCCCCAGCATTTT.

The chain combines TRBV4-2 with TRBJ2-7, with 14 nucleotides matching TRBD2. CDR3 size: 16 residues. The J segment lost 7 bases and the V segment lost 1 base, leaving 6 bases of the junction unmatched. Germline V gives CDR1 LGHNA, CDR2 YNFKEQ. The CDR3 reads CASSQGLAGGPGEQYF. In DNA, the CDR3 is TGTGCCAGCAGCCAAGGACTAGCGGGGGGGCCGGGGGAGCAGTACTTC.

The chain carries TRBV15 and TRBJ2-7; the match to TRBD2 covers 7 bases. Germline-derived CDR1 and CDR2 are LNHNV and YYDKDF (reference sequence). V lost 0 bases to trimming and J lost 3 bases; unmatched junction nucleotides: 2. This CDR3 comprises 14 residues. CDR3 DNA: TGTGCCACCAGCAGAGAGGGCGGGGGCTACGAGCAGTACTTC. Translated, it gives CATSREGGGYEQYF.

The chain links TRBV30 to TRBJ2-2; D may be TRBD2 (6 bases). Germline assignment: CDR1 GTSNPN and CDR2 SVGIG (reference sequence). This CDR3 has 13 residues. The V end lost 1 base, the J end lost 6 bases, and 9 bases lay between the germline ends. The CDR3 region is CAWSAGRAGELFF. The CDR3 DNA follows: TGTGCCTGGAGTGCCGGGAGAGCCGGGGAGCTGTTTTTT.

This clone came up a few times. The V gene is TRBV5-4, the J gene TRBJ2-7; possibly TRBD1 for D (7 bases). Trimming removed 4 bases at V and 4 bases at J, with 18 bases between. This CDR3 spans 15 amino acids. Per the germline V gene, CDR1 is SGHNT and CDR2 is YYREEE (reference sequence). The CDR3 DNA sequence: TGTGCCAGCAGCCAAGATCCAGCAGGGGGGTACGAGCAGTACTTC. Amino acids: CASSQDPAGGYEQYF.